This paragraph reports one T cell receptor beta chain. Its antigen remains unidentified. This sample was taken from a study of OX40 agonist ivuxolimab in advanced cancers. Overall study context: Patients were around 83% male with ages about 23 to 80, mean roughly 64. The study, taken as a whole, reports: At 0.1-3.0 mg/kg, partial responders had clonal expansion among the lowest observed.

Measured with immunoSEQ multiplex PCR; TCRdb has only the in-frame clones, and not every one. This sample has approximately 110,000 clones, with around 92% found just once. This material consisted of CD4+ or CD8+ T cells sorted from blood, taken in a trial of the OX40 agonist ivuxolimab. The sequence came from an adult with an advanced solid tumor such as melanoma, head and neck, liver or kidney cancer.

The CDR3 spells CASSFLGLFTDTQYF. CDR3 coding DNA: TGTGCCAGCAGCTTCTTAGGTCTTTTTACAGATACGCAGTATTTT. The chain combines TRBV11-2 with TRBJ2-3; no reliable D call. The V gene lost 3 bases and the J gene lost 3 bases, with 13 bases spanning the gap. The CDR3 covers 15 residues. Germline V gene sequence: CDR1 SGHAT, CDR2 FQNNGV.